The TCR beta chain under discussion was sequenced for a study of PD-1 blockade in mismatch repair-deficient tumors. With regard to this clone: Its antigen is unidentified.

Indicated time point: 10-day in vitro stimulation with candidate neoantigen peptide 4. TCR sequencing covered a few patients who responded to pembrolizumab. More than five ELISpot-reactive neoantigen peptides each drove an approximately ten-day in vitro stimulation. Data came from immunoSEQ multiplex PCR; TCRdb stores just in-frame clones and leaves some out. The sample has about 14,000 clones, approximately 80% seen once. The CDR3 totals 19 residues. Germline loops: CDR1 SGHNT, CDR2 YENEEA. Trimming took 5 bases from V and 5 from J; bases not matched to a gene: 17. V is TRBV11-3 and J is TRBJ2-1; 11 bases map to TRBD2. Material: cells cultured in vitro, obtained from a patient treated with pembrolizumab. The source is an adult with mismatch repair-deficient cancer. For the CDR3, the DNA is TGTGCCAGCAGCCTTGGCCGAATTTCGACTAGCGGGGCTAACAATGAGCAGTTCTTC. Its translation is CASSLGRISTSGANNEQFF.